The clone carrying this T cell receptor beta chain was found many times. Its target is not known. The data belong to a study of T cells in Graves' hyperthyroidism and ophthalmopathy. What was amplified from RNA transcripts were TCR beta CDR3 regions. Using the HTBI primer set, a first-round RT-PCR was run on the TCR CDR3. TCRdb analysed the multiplex PCR reads with MiXCR anew, one entry per CDR3 protein. The sample shows around 600,000 distinct CDR3 sequences, 13% to 15% of them seen only once. Study-wide results and limits: A median around six months before onset, the model predicted ophthalmopathy.

The V gene's germline CDR1 is MNHEY and CDR2 SMNVEV (reference sequence). This CDR3 region has 19 residues. Germline trimming cut 3 bases from V and 2 bases from J; bases unmatched to any gene: 17. Clinical Activity Scores of at least 3, NOSPECS grades of at least 4 and durations under 3 months characterized ophthalmopathy patients. Fresh 10 ml peripheral blood yielded PBMCs. Sequencing was carried out using blood. This chain links TRBV27 with TRBJ2-7, with 9 bases matching TRBD2. The source of this sequence is a woman in her late teens or twenties with Graves' ophthalmopathy. Here the CDR3 reads CASSLLESAGGSLPYEQYF. CDR3 DNA: TGTGCCAGCAGTTTGTTAGAGTCGGCGGGAGGGTCCCTCCCCTACGAGCAGTACTTC.